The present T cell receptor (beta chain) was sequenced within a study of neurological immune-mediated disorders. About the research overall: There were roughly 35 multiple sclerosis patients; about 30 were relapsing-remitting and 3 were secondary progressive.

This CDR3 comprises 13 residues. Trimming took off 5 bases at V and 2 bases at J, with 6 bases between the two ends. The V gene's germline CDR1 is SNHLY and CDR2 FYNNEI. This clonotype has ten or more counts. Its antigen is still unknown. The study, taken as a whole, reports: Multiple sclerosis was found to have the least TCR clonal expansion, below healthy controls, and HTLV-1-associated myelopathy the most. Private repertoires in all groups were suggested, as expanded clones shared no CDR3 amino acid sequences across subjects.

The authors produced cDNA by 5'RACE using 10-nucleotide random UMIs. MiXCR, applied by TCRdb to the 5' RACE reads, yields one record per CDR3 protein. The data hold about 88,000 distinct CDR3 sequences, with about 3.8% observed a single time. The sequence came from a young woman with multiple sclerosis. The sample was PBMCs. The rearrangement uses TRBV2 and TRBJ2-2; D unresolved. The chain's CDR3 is CASSTENTGELFF. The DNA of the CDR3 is TGTGCCAGCAGTACAGAAAACACCGGGGAGCTGTTTTTT.